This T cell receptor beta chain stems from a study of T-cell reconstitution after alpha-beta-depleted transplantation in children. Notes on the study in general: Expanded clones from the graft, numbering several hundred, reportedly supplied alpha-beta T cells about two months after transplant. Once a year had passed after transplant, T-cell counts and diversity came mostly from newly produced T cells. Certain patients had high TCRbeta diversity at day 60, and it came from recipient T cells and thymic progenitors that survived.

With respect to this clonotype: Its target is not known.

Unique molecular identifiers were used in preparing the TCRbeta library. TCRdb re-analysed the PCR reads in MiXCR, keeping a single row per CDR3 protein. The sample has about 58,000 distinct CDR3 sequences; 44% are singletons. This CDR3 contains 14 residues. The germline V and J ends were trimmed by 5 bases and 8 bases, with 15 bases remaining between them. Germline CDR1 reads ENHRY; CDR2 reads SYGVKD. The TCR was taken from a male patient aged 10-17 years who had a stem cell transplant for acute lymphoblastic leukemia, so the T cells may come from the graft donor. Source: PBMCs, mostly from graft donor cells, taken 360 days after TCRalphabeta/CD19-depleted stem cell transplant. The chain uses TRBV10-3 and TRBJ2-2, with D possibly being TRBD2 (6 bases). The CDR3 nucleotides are TGTGCCATCAGTTATTCTAGCGTCCTAGGGGAGCTGTTTTTT. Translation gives CAISYSSVLGELFF.